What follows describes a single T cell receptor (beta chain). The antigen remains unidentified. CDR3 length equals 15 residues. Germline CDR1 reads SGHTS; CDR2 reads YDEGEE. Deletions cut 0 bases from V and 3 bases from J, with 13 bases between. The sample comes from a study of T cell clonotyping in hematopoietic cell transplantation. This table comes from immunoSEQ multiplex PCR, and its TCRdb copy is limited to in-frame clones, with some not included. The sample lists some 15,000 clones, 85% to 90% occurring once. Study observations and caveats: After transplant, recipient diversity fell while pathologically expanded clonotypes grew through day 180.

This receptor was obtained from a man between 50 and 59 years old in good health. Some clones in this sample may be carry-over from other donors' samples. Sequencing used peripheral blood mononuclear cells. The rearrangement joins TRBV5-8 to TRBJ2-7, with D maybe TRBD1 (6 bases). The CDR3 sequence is CASSLDRALYYEQYF. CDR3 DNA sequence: TGTGCCAGCAGCTTGGACAGGGCCTTATACTACGAGCAGTACTTC.